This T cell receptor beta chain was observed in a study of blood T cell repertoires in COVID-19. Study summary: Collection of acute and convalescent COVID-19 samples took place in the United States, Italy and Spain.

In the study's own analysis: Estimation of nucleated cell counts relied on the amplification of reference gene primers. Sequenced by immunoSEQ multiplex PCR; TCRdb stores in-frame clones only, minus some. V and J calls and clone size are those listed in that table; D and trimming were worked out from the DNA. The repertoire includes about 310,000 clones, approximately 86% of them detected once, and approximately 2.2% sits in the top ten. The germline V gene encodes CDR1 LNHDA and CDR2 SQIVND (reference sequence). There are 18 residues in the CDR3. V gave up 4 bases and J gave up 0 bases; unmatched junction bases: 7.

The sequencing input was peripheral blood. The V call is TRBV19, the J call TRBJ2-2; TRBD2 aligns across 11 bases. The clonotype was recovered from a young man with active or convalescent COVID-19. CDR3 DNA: TGTGCCAGTAGTAGTGGGACTAGCGGCGACCCGAACACCGGGGAGCTGTTTTTT. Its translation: CASSSGTSGDPNTGELFF.